This TCR beta chain was profiled in a study of blood T cell repertoires in COVID-19. Study-level information: Sites in the United States, Italy and Spain provided acute and convalescent COVID-19 samples. In each case, the material was cDNA or gDNA derived from T cells, B-cell-depleted T cells, or PBMCs.

This clone showed up many times. The ends were cut back, 7 bases at V and 9 bases at J, with 24 bases in the middle. Germline CDR1 SNHLY, CDR2 FYNNEI. The length of the CDR3 is 15 residues. Original processing methods: Quantification of nucleated cells was approximated via reference gene primer amplification. The protocol was immunoSEQ multiplex PCR, while the TCRdb copy is restricted to in-frame clones and leaves out a portion. From that table come the V and J calls and clone size; the DNA was used to work out D and trimming. The repertoire consists of more than 80,000 clones, with 72% occurring once and the leading ten covering under 30%.

The chain employs TRBV2 and TRBJ1-1; D gene unclear. The clonotype originates from a woman aged 55-69 years in a cohort sampled during active or convalescent COVID-19. The sample comprised peripheral blood. CDR3 coding DNA: TGTGCCAGCATCCAAACCCTAACTGAGAACAGTCAAGCTTTCTTT. Translated: CASIQTLTENSQAFF.